What follows are 26 T cell receptor beta chains derived from one specimen sequenced in a study of blood T cells in healthy people across ages. A second about 7 to 11 cycle PCR used barcoded and J-beta primers. TCRdb re-analysed the 5' RACE reads in MiXCR, keeping a single row per CDR3 protein. The table lists fewer than 900,000 distinct CDR3 sequences, roughly 41% of them singletons, with 20% to 25% in the top ten. Sequencing was done on a sample of blood. These receptor sequences come from a woman in her fifties or sixties in good health.

In nucleotides, the CDR3 is TGTGCCAGCAGCCAAGAAACAGGGGGAGGTCGGCCGGTCGAGCAGTACTTC. This gives the protein CASSQETGGGRPVEQYF. The V gene is TRBV4-2, the J gene TRBJ2-7; 8 bases align to TRBD1. CDR1 is LGHNA and CDR2 is YNFKEQ in the germline V gene. This CDR3 contains 17 residues. V gave up 0 bases and J gave up 6 bases; unmatched junction bases: 13.

Turning to this clonotype: This may arise from a read error, as a much more abundant clone is one base away. CDR3 protein: CASNQPAGEGNEQFF. The CDR3 DNA follows: TGTGCCAGCAACCAACCAGCGGGGGAAGGAAATGAGCAGTTCTTC. J is TRBJ2-1 and V is TRBV9, with 8 nucleotides matching TRBD2. From germline, CDR1 is SGDLS and CDR2 YYNGEE. The CDR3 consists of 15 residues. With 6 bases clipped from V and 7 bases from J, the junction kept 12 bases outside the gene matches.

The chain couples TRBV20-1 to TRBJ2-1; D ambiguous. The CDR3 contains 13 residues. Germline CDR1 DFQATT, CDR2 SNEGSKA (reference sequence). Trimming pared 6 bases from V and 5 bases from J, leaving 14 bases between. The CDR3 sequence is CSALNSPDNEQFF. The CDR3 bases are TGCAGTGCCTTGAACAGTCCAGACAATGAGCAGTTCTTC.

This clonotype was counted between two and nine times. CDR3 in amino acids: CASSQGSGEQYF. Here the CDR3 DNA reads TGTGCCAGCAGCCAAGGAAGTGGCGAGCAGTACTTC. V usage is TRBV4-2 and J usage is TRBJ2-7; D is unclear. The CDR3 is 12 residues long. Trimming took 1 base from V and 6 from J, leaving 7 bases between them. The germline gives CDR1 LGHNA, CDR2 YNFKEQ.

This clonotype was counted at least ten times. The gene calls are TRBV29-1 and TRBJ1-1; D gene unclear. CDR1 and CDR2 from the germline V gene are SQVTM and ANQGSEA. The CDR3 totals 13 residues. V lost 7 bases, J lost 0 bases, and 12 bases lay in between. The DNA of the CDR3 is TGCAGCGGCACCGGCCAGCTGAACACTGAAGCTTTCTTT. It translates to CSGTGQLNTEAFF.

This clonotype has ten or more counts. J is TRBJ2-2 and V is TRBV3-1; a possible D gene is TRBD1 (6 bases). Germline V gives CDR1 LGHDT, CDR2 YNNKEL (reference sequence). This CDR3 region has 13 residues. The germline V and J ends were trimmed by 8 bases and 5 bases, with 12 bases remaining between them. Written as DNA, the CDR3 is TGTGCCAGCGGGACACGCAGGACCGGGGAGCTGTTTTTT. This sequence encodes CASGTRRTGELFF. Filled out from reference TRBV3-1 and TRBJ2-2, the complete variable domain reads DTAVSQTPKYLVTQMGNDKSIKCEQNLGHDTMYWYKQDSKKFLKIMFSYNNKELIINETVPNRFSPKSPDKAHLNLHINSLELGDSAVYFCASGTRRTGELFFGEGSRLTVL.

This clonotype came up a few times. This chain joins TRBV30 and TRBJ2-6; maybe TRBD1 (6 bases). The CDR3 consists of 16 residues. Germline assignment: CDR1 GTSNPN and CDR2 SVGIG (reference sequence). V was cut by 0 bases and J by 0 bases, with 9 bases left in between. This CDR3 reads CAWSVTGSSGANVLTF. CDR3 bases: TGTGCCTGGAGTGTAACAGGGAGCTCTGGGGCCAACGTCCTGACTTTC.

The chain links TRBV6-6 to TRBJ1-2; 8 bases are shared with TRBD1. Losses at the gene ends were 5 bases for V and 8 bases for J; bases not matched to a gene: 7. CDR1 MNHNY and CDR2 SVGAGI come from the germline V gene (reference sequence). This CDR3 has 13 amino acids. CDR3 in DNA: TGTGCCAGCAGTAAGGACAGGGAAGCCGGCTACACCTTC. Protein product: CASSKDREAGYTF.

This clonotype was detected a few times. This rearrangement joins TRBV27 to TRBJ1-5, with D tentatively TRBD1 (5 bases). CDR1 is MNHEY and CDR2 is SMNVEV in the germline V gene (reference sequence). The CDR3 loop spans 14 amino acids. Between the trimmed V and J ends, which lost 4 bases and 5 bases, there was a span of 12 bases. CDR3 nucleotide sequence: TGTGCCAGCAGTTGGGGGGGTGGGGATCAGCCCCAGCATTTT. This translates into CASSWGGGDQPQHF.

This rearrangement joins TRBV2 to TRBJ2-3, with 8 bases identical to TRBD2. Germline V CDR1 and CDR2: SNHLY, FYNNEI. The CDR3 covers 14 residues. V dropped 0 bases and J dropped 6; count of bases not matched to a gene: 2. The CDR3, as DNA: TGTGCCAGCAGTGAAGCAGCGGGAGTGGATACGCAGTATTTT. Translating gives CASSEAAGVDTQYF.

The gene calls are TRBV3-1 and TRBJ2-3; D is uncertain. The length of the CDR3 is 15 residues. CDR1 is LGHDT and CDR2 is YNNKEL in the germline V gene (reference sequence). Trimming took off 0 bases at V and 2 bases at J, with 9 bases between the two ends. CDR3 DNA: TGTGCCAGCAGCCAAGAGTGGGCTAACACAGATACGCAGTATTTT. It yields the protein CASSQEWANTDTQYF.

V and J are TRBV6-1 and TRBJ2-5; D might be TRBD2 (6 bases). Trimming took off 2 bases at V and 2 bases at J, with 12 bases between the two ends. This CDR3 is 15 amino acids long. The germline gives CDR1 MNHNS, CDR2 SASEGT. CDR3 protein: CASSERGLPQETQYF. The CDR3, as DNA: TGTGCCAGCAGTGAACGGGGACTTCCGCAAGAGACCCAGTACTTC.

This clonotype was seen a few times. The chain recombines TRBV27 with TRBJ2-3, with 9 bases matching TRBD2. Germline CDR1 is MNHEY and CDR2 is SMNVEV (reference sequence). With V trimmed by 5 bases and J by 11 bases, 17 bases remained unmatched. The CDR3 loop spans 16 amino acids. The CDR3 is CASSKSGTSRFNGQYF. The CDR3 nucleotides are TGTGCCAGCAGTAAATCCGGGACTAGCCGTTTTAATGGGCAGTATTTT.

There are a few counts of this clonotype. The rearrangement links TRBV2 to TRBJ1-1, with 12 bases that match TRBD1. V shed 9 bases, J shed 4 bases, and the junction held 3 bases outside the gene matches. From germline, CDR1 is SNHLY and CDR2 FYNNEI. This CDR3 spans 13 amino acids. For the CDR3, the DNA is TGTGCCAGTGGGGACAGGGGGCCCACTGAAGCTTTCTTT. This sequence encodes CASGDRGPTEAFF.

This clonotype was recorded a few times. V and J are TRBV21-1 and TRBJ1-4; the tabulated D call, TRBD1, remains unverified against the DNA. TRBV21-1 is a known pseudogene. CDR3 length equals 17 residues. The CDR3 spells CASSTGRPRETNEKLFF. DNA for the CDR3: TGTGCCAGCAGCACCGGACGCCCCAGGGAGACTAATGAAAAACTGTTTTTT.

The chain recombines TRBV7-9 with TRBJ1-1; TRBD1 might be the D (6 bases). The ends were cut back, 5 bases at V and 11 bases at J, with 15 bases in the middle. The CDR3 has 12 amino acids. Germline V gene sequence: CDR1 SEHNR, CDR2 FQNEAQ (reference sequence). The CDR3 spells CASSRTGTLAFF. CDR3 sequence (DNA): TGTGCCAGCAGCCGTACCGGGACACTTGCTTTCTTT.

This chain connects TRBV28 to TRBJ2-3, with a possible D match to TRBD1 (6 bases). Trimming removed 10 bases at V and 4 bases at J, with 12 bases between. This CDR3 region has 12 residues. Germline CDR1 MDHEN, CDR2 SYDVKM. CDR3 region: CATGEGADTQYF. For the CDR3, the DNA is TGTGCCACCGGAGAGGGGGCAGATACGCAGTATTTT. The variable domain in full, with the rest retrieved from reference TRBV28 and TRBJ2-3, is DVKVTQSSRYLVKRTGEKVFLECVQDMDHENMFWYRQDPGLGLRLIYFSYDVKMKEKGDIPEGYSVSREKKERFSLILESASTNQTSMYLCATGEGADTQYFGPGTRLTVL.

The chain recombines TRBV4-1 with TRBJ2-5, with 7 bases identical to TRBD1. The CDR3 contains 13 residues. From germline, CDR1 is MGHRA and CDR2 YSYEKL. With V trimmed by 2 bases and J by 5 bases, 2 bases remained unmatched. The DNA of the CDR3 is TGCGCCAGCAGCCAACTACAGGGGGAGACCCAGTACTTC. The encoded protein is CASSQLQGETQYF.

V gene TRBV10-3 combines with J gene TRBJ2-4; 8 bases agree with TRBD1. Matching the DNA end better, TRBJ2-7 makes the J call doubtful. This CDR3 has 11 amino acids. The germline CDR1 and CDR2 sequences are ENHRY and SYGVKD. As DNA, the CDR3 is TGTGCCACGGGACAGGAATTCGAGCAGTACTTC. This translates into CATGQEFEQYF.

This clonotype occurred a few times. The J gene is TRBJ1-6, the V gene TRBV3-1, with D hard to call. The V gene's germline CDR1 is LGHDT and CDR2 YNNKEL (reference sequence). V lost 3 bases and J 10 bases, leaving 10 bases between the germline ends. The CDR3 runs to 13 residues. The DNA of the CDR3 is TGTGCCAGCAGCCAGTCCCGGGAATCACCCCTCCACTTT. It translates to CASSQSRESPLHF.

This clonotype came up once. This chain connects TRBV6-5 to TRBJ2-1; 12 nucleotides line up with TRBD2. Germline values: CDR1 MNHEY, CDR2 SVGAGI. V shed 2 bases, J shed 6 bases, and the junction held 2 bases outside the gene matches. The length of the CDR3 is 15 residues. The CDR3 loop is CASSYTSGGSNEQFF. In DNA form, the CDR3 reads TGTGCCAGCAGTTACACTAGCGGGGGGTCCAATGAGCAGTTCTTC.

J is TRBJ2-1 and V is TRBV24-1, with no clear D. The V gene lost 4 bases and the J gene lost 10 bases, with 7 bases spanning the gap. The CDR3 has 11 amino acids. Per the germline V gene, CDR1 is KGHDR and CDR2 is SFDVKD. As DNA, the CDR3 is TGTGCCACCAGTGAGGAGCAAGAGCAGTTCTTC. Amino acid sequence: CATSEEQEQFF.

The gene calls are TRBV20-1 and TRBJ1-1, with D perhaps TRBD1 (5 bases). The ends were cut back, 4 bases at V and 1 base at J, with 16 bases in the middle. There are 15 residues in the CDR3. Germline CDR1 and CDR2: DFQATT and SNEGSKA (reference sequence). The CDR3 loop reads CSAKPLGGQNTEAFF. DNA of the CDR3: TGCAGTGCTAAGCCCCTGGGTGGACAGAACACTGAAGCTTTCTTT.

The chain combines TRBV3-1 with TRBJ1-2; 7 bases are a match to TRBD1. The CDR3 extends over 16 amino acids. Germline V gene sequence: CDR1 LGHDT, CDR2 YNNKEL (reference sequence). Trimming cost V 4 bases and J 0 bases; bases outside gene matches: 8. The CDR3 region has the DNA TGTGCCAGCAGCCCACGGACAGGCCGTACTAACTATGGCTACACCTTC. Protein sequence: CASSPRTGRTNYGYTF.

The chain carries TRBV29-1 and TRBJ2-1; D not certain. The germline V gene encodes CDR1 SQVTM and CDR2 ANQGSEA. This CDR3 comprises 14 residues. V lost 2 bases and J lost 13, with 21 bases in between. In DNA, the CDR3 is TGCAGCGTTGAACCCAGCGAATGGGTGGAGACCCAGTTCTTC. Translation gives CSVEPSEWVETQFF.

This chain connects TRBV12-3 or TRBV12-4 to TRBJ1-6; D is possibly TRBD1 (6 bases). Trimming took 6 bases from V and 8 from J, leaving 14 bases between them. The CDR3 extends over 14 amino acids. CDR3 protein: CASSPRGLDSPLHF. The CDR3 nucleotides are TGTGCCAGCAGCCCCCGGGGGCTGGATTCACCCCTCCACTTT.